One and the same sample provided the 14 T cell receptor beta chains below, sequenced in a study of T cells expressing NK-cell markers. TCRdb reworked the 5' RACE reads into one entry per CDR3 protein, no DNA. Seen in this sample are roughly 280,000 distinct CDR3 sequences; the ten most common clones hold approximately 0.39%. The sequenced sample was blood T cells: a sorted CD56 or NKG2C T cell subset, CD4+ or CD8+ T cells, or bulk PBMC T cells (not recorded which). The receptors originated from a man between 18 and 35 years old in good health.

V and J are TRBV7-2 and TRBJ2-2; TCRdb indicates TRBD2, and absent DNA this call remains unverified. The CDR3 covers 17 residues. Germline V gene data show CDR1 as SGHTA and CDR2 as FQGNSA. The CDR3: CASSPPGLAGLTGELFF.

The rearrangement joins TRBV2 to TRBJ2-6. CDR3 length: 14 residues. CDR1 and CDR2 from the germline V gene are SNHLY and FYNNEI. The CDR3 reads CASGSESGANVLTF.

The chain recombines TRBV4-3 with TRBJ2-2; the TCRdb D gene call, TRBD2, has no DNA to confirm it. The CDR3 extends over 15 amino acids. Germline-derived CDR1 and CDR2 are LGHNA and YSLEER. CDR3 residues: CASSRLAGDTGELFF.

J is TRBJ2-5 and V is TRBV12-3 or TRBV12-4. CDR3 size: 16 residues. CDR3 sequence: CASSLVVWGSQETQYF.

This CDR3 reads CAIRTESGANVLTF. The chain couples TRBV10-3 to TRBJ2-6. From germline, CDR1 is ENHRY and CDR2 SYGVKD. This CDR3 spans 14 amino acids.

The CDR3 loop reads CSAGRQSSYEQYF. The gene calls are TRBV20-1 and TRBJ2-7; the D call from TCRdb, TRBD1, cannot be confirmed without DNA. The CDR3 covers 13 residues. Germline-derived CDR1 and CDR2 are DFQATT and SNEGSKA (reference sequence).

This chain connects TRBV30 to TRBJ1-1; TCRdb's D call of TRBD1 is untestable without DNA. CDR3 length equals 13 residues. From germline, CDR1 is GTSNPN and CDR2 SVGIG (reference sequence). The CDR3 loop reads CAWSAGPSTEAFF.

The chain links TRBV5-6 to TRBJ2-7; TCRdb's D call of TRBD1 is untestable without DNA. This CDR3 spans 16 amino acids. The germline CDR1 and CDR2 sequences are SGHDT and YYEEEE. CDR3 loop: CASSLYDRAISYEQYF.

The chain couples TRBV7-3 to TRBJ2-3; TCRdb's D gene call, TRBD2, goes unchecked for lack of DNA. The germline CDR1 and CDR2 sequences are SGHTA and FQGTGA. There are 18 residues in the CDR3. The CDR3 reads CASTDRGYGTSGTDTQYF. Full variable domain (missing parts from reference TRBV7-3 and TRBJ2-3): GAGVSQTPSNKVTEKGKYVELRCDPISGHTALYWYRQSLGQGPEFLIYFQGTGAADDSGLPNDRFFAVRPEGSVSTLKIQRTERGDSAVYLCASTDRGYGTSGTDTQYFGPGTRLTVL.

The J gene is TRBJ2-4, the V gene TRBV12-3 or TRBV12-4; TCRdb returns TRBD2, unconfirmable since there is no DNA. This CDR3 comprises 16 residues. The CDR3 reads CASRDPAVLAKNIQYF.

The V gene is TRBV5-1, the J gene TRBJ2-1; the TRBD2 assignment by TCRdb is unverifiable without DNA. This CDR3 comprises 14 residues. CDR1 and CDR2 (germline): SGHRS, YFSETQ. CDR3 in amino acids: CASSGGVNGNEQFF.

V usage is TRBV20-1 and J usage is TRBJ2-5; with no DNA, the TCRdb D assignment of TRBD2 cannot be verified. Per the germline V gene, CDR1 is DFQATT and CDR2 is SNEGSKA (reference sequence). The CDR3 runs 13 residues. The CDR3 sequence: CSARVVRAETQYF.

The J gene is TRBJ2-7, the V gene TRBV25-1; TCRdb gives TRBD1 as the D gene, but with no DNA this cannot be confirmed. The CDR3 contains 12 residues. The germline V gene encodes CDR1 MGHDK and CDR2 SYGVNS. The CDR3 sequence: CASKQGAYEQYF.

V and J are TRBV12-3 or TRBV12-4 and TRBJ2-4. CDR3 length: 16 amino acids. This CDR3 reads CASSFVLKSAKNIQYF.